This paragraph reports one T cell receptor beta chain. Its antigen is as yet unknown. This sample was taken from a study of OX40 agonist ivuxolimab in advanced cancers. Study at large: Administration of intravenous ivuxolimab to patients occurred every 2 weeks at 0.01 to 10 mg/kg. Study observations and caveats: Clonal expansion from baseline to week 6 occurred in both CD4+ and CD8+ T cells.

Baseline was the first blood sampling point, followed by cycle 4 day 1 and cycle 7 day 1. CDR3 size: 14 residues. Trimming cost V 5 bases and J 5 bases, with 12 bases left between them. CDR1 is MNHNY, CDR2 SVGAGI, per germline (reference sequence). Here immunoSEQ multiplex PCR was the method, and the copy in TCRdb shows in-frame clones only, minus some. The sample comprises roughly 48,000 clones, approximately 86% of which are singletons, and approximately 1.1% rests with the top ten. This receptor was identified in an adult with an advanced solid tumor such as melanoma, head and neck, liver or kidney cancer. This material consisted of CD4+ or CD8+ T cells sorted from blood, taken in a trial of the OX40 agonist ivuxolimab. The rearrangement uses TRBV6-6 and TRBJ1-4, with unresolved D. CDR3 protein: CASSRPGTNEKLFF. The CDR3 bases are TGTGCCAGCAGTCGACCGGGAACAAATGAAAAACTGTTTTTT.